This entry features one T cell receptor (beta chain) sequence. This sample stems from a study of blood T cell repertoires in COVID-19. With 0 bases removed from V and 1 base from J, the gap between germline ends came to 9 bases. Germline CDR1 and CDR2: MNHEY and SVGAGI. The CDR3 sequence is 15 residues long. Clones were sequenced by immunoSEQ multiplex PCR, and TCRdb holds only the in-frame ones, with some missing. The table shows over 70,000 clones, with around 80% occurring only once. The J gene is TRBJ1-1, the V gene TRBV6-5; D is ambiguous. This receptor was taken from a man in his 60s with acute or convalescent COVID-19. Sequencing was performed on peripheral blood. The CDR3 coding sequence is TGTGCCAGCAGTTACTCCCCGCAGGAGAACACTGAAGCTTTCTTT. Its translation is CASSYSPQENTEAFF.